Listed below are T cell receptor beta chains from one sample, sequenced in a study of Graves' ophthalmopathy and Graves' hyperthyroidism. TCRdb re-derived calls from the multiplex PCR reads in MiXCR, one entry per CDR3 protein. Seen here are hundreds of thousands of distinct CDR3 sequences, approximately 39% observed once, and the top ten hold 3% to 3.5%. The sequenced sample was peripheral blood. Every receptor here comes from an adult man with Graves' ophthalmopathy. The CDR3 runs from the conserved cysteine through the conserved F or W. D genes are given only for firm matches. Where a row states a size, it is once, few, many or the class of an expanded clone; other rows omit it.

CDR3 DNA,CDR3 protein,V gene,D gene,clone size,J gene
TGTGCCAGCAGCTTGGAAAGGACAGGGAACACTGAAGCTTTCTTT,CASSLERTGNTEAFF,TRBV7-2,TRBD1,many,TRBJ1-1
TGTGCCAGCATCGTCCTACTACAGGTGTCCGCGGAAGCTTTCTTT,CASIVLLQVSAEAFF,TRBV11-2,NA,NA,TRBJ1-1
TGTGCCATCAGGGGAACAGAGACTGAAGCTTTCTTT,CAIRGTETEAFF,TRBV10-2,NA,NA,TRBJ1-1
TGCGCCAGCAGAATATCTAGCGGGAACGAGCAGTACTTC,CASRISSGNEQYF,TRBV5-1,TRBD2,few,TRBJ2-7
TGTACCAGCAGCCCAACCCATACAGGGAACACTGAAGCTTTCTTT,CTSSPTHTGNTEAFF,TRBV11-3,NA,NA,TRBJ1-1
TGTGCCAGCAGTCTACACACAGGGGCCGAGCAGTACTTC,CASSLHTGAEQYF,TRBV7-8,TRBD1,NA,TRBJ2-7
TGTGCCAGCAGTTTCGGGACAGGGTTGGATCAGCCCCAGCATTTT,CASSFGTGLDQPQHF,TRBV12-3/TRBV12-4,TRBD1,few,TRBJ1-5
TGCGCCAGCAGCCAGGAAGGGTCGGGACAGGACTATGGCTACACCTTC,CASSQEGSGQDYGYTF,TRBV4-3,TRBD1,many,TRBJ1-2
TGTGCCAGCAGGGGTTTGAAGGGGGAGCTGTTTTTT,CASRGLKGELFF,TRBV25-1,NA,NA,TRBJ2-2
TGTGCCCTGGGCTATGAGATGAACAGCTACACCTTC,CALGYEMNSYTF,TRBV15,NA,NA,TRBJ1-2
TGTGCCAGCAGCTTAGAGGGGACTAGCGCCCAAGAGACCCAGTACTTC,CASSLEGTSAQETQYF,TRBV7-2,TRBD2,many,TRBJ2-5
TGTGCCACCAGCCCCTCGGGGCAAGAGACCCACTACTTC,CATSPSGQETHYF,TRBV15,NA,NA,TRBJ2-5
TGTGCCAGCAGCGTGGGCGGGCAGGGATTATGGGAGACCCAGTACTTC,CASSVGGQGLWETQYF,TRBV9,NA,many,TRBJ2-5
TGTGCCAGTAGTGAAACCGGGACTAGCGGGACCGCAGATACGCAGTATTTT,CASSETGTSGTADTQYF,TRBV19,TRBD2,NA,TRBJ2-3
TGTGCCAGCAGCTTACTGGGGGTGCGTGGACTAAGGGAGAGCGAGACCCAGTACTTC,CASSLLGVRGLRESETQYF,TRBV7-8,NA,NA,TRBJ2-5
TGTGCCACCAGCGGACGACAGGGGTTGCAGCCCCAGTACTTC,CATSGRQGLQPQYF,TRBV15,TRBD1,NA,TRBJ2-5
TGCAGTGCTAGAACCAGGGCCGGAGGTCAGCCCCAGCATTTT,CSARTRAGGQPQHF,TRBV20-1,NA,few,TRBJ1-5
TGTGCCAGCAGCCCCACGGGACGCTGGACCGCCTTC,CASSPTGRWTAF,TRBV7-9,NA,many,TRBJ1-2
TGCAGCGTGAGGGGCCTCGCCGCAGAGACCCAGTACTTC,CSVRGLAAETQYF,TRBV29-1,NA,NA,TRBJ2-5
TGTGCCAGTGGGCCAAAATCCGTCTCTGGGGCCAACGTCCTGACTTTC,CASGPKSVSGANVLTF,TRBV27,NA,few,TRBJ2-6
TGTGCCATCACCAGGGTGAAGGAAAACACCATATATTTT,CAITRVKENTIYF,TRBV10-3,NA,once,TRBJ1-3
TGTGCCATCAGTGAACGTGAGGTGGGCGAGCAGTACTTC,CAISEREVGEQYF,TRBV10-3,NA,many,TRBJ2-7
TGTGCCAGCAGGGGACCCCTCGAGCAGTACTTC,CASRGPLEQYF,TRBV27,NA,NA,TRBJ2-7
TGTGCCAGCAGCTTGGCCACTCGGACTGATCACCTTGGCGGGCAGTACTTC,CASSLATRTDHLGGQYF,TRBV5-5,NA,NA,TRBJ2-7
TGTGCCAGCAGCCAAGATATCGAGAGGTCGGGTGAAAAACTGTTTTTT,CASSQDIERSGEKLFF,TRBV3-1,NA,NA,TRBJ1-4
TGTGCCAGCAGTTTTGGGACGCAAGGGAAACTGTTTTTT,CASSFGTQGKLFF,TRBV12-3/TRBV12-4,NA,many,TRBJ1-4
TGTGCCAGCAGTACCGTCCGGCAGGGGAAAGACTACGAGCAGTACTTC,CASSTVRQGKDYEQYF,TRBV10-3,NA,few,TRBJ2-7
TGTGCCAGCAGCCGGGACGTTTTCGAGACCCAGTACTTC,CASSRDVFETQYF,TRBV6-5,NA,NA,TRBJ2-5
TGTGCCATCAGTTTCGCTGGAAACACCATATATTTT,CAISFAGNTIYF,TRBV10-3,NA,many,TRBJ1-3
TGTGCCAGCAGCGTAGACAGCTCTGGAAACACCATATATTTT,CASSVDSSGNTIYF,TRBV9,NA,many,TRBJ1-3
TGTGCCAGCAGTTACGATAAGAATCAGCCCCAGCATTTT,CASSYDKNQPQHF,TRBV6-5,NA,many,TRBJ1-5
TGTGCCAGCAGTTTAGACGCAGGGTACACCGGGGAGCTGTTTTTT,CASSLDAGYTGELFF,TRBV12-3/TRBV12-4,NA,NA,TRBJ2-2
TGCAGTGCTCGGGACAGGGGGTGGCCCCAGCAGTACTTC,CSARDRGWPQQYF,TRBV20-1,TRBD1,NA,TRBJ2-7
TGCAGCGTTGAAAGTGCGACTAGCGCGCATCAAGAGACCCAGTACTTC,CSVESATSAHQETQYF,TRBV29-1,TRBD2,many,TRBJ2-5
TGTGCCACCAGCTCCCGGGGCGGCTACGAGCAGTACTTC,CATSSRGGYEQYF,TRBV15,NA,NA,TRBJ2-7
TGTGCCAGCAGTGAACCAGGGACAGTAGGCGAAAAACTGTTTTTT,CASSEPGTVGEKLFF,TRBV2,TRBD1,NA,TRBJ1-4
TGTGCCAGCAGTGAAGTTGGCACACCAACTGAAGCTTTCTTT,CASSEVGTPTEAFF,TRBV6-1,NA,many,TRBJ1-1
TGTGCCAGCAGTCCCCAACAGGGAGCTAACTATGGCTACACCTTC,CASSPQQGANYGYTF,TRBV2,NA,NA,TRBJ1-2
TGCAGCTACGGTCGACAGGATCAAGAGACCCAGTACTTC,CSYGRQDQETQYF,TRBV29-1,NA,NA,TRBJ2-5
TGTGCCAGCAGCTTGATATTAGGGAATTCACCCCTCCACTTT,CASSLILGNSPLHF,TRBV5-4,NA,many,TRBJ1-6
TGTGCCAGCAGGCAACAGGGAGCCAACTATGGCTACACCTTC,CASRQQGANYGYTF,TRBV27,NA,many,TRBJ1-2
TGCCAGCTCACCACCGACACATCCTCTGGGGCCAACGTCCTGACTTTC,CQLTTDTSSGANVLTF,TRBV29-1,NA,once,TRBJ2-6
TGTGCCAGCAGTGAAGAGGGAGGGGGCGAGCAGTACTTC,CASSEEGGGEQYF,TRBV6-1,NA,few,TRBJ2-7
TGTGCCAGCAGCTTTCTGGGGAGGGGAGGCACTGAAGCTTTCTTT,CASSFLGRGGTEAFF,TRBV7-8,NA,many,TRBJ1-1
TGCGCCAGCAGCTCGCAGGGGACTAATGAAGAACTGTTTTTT,CASSSQGTNEELFF,TRBV5-1,NA,NA,TRBJ1-4